A selection of T cell receptor beta chains follows, all from one sample in a study of cytomegalovirus exposure and HLA in healthy donors. This table comes from immunoSEQ multiplex PCR, and its TCRdb copy is limited to in-frame clones, with some not included. Here the sample table reports approximately 140,000 clones. The sequencing input was PBMCs. These receptors all come from a woman younger than 30 in good health and CMV-seronegative. Both conserved end residues are part of each CDR3. A D gene is named only where the DNA matches it firmly.

d_gene	v_gene	j_gene	CDR3nt	CDR3aa
NA	TRBV5-1	TRBJ2-7	TGCGCCAGCAGCTTGGTATCAGGGAACGAGCAGTACTTC	CASSLVSGNEQYF
NA	TRBV4-3	TRBJ1-2	TGCGCCAGCAGCCAAGGGGTTGAGACAGCTAACTATGGCTACACCTTC	CASSQGVETANYGYTF
NA	TRBV28	TRBJ2-3	TGTGCCAGCAGTTTGGGCCAGGTTACAGATACGCAGTATTTT	CASSLGQVTDTQYF
NA	TRBV7-9	TRBJ1-2	TGTGCCAGCAGCTTATGGGGCGAGGAGAGCTACACCTTC	CASSLWGEESYTF
NA	TRBV5-1	TRBJ2-5	TGCGCCAGCAGCTTTCAGGGAATTCAAGAGACCCAGTACTTC	CASSFQGIQETQYF
TRBD1	TRBV28	TRBJ1-2	TGTGCCAGCAGAGTAATGACAGGGGGGTACTATGGCTACACCTTC	CASRVMTGGYYGYTF
TRBD1	TRBV5-1	TRBJ1-2	TGCGCCAGCAGCGCGGGACAGGGACAGGATGGCTACACCTTC	CASSAGQGQDGYTF
TRBD1	TRBV10-3	TRBJ1-2	TGTGCCATAAAAGACAGGGAGGTGGAATATGGCTACACCTTC	CAIKDREVEYGYTF
TRBD1	TRBV4-1	TRBJ2-6	TGCGCCAGCAGCCAAGATAGATACTTGGGGGACAGGGGTGAGGCTGGGGCCAACGTCCTGACTTTC	CASSQDRYLGDRGEAGANVLTF
NA	TRBV19	TRBJ2-5	TGTGCCAGTAGTATGCGGCGGCGAGAGACCCAGTACTTC	CASSMRRRETQYF
TRBD2	TRBV19	TRBJ2-2	TGTGCCAGTAGTCTCTGGACTAGCGGGAGTGGCGGGGAGCTGTTTTTT	CASSLWTSGSGGELFF
TRBD1	TRBV19	TRBJ1-5	TGTGCCAGTAGTGACACAGGGGGAAGCAATCAGCCCCAGCATTTT	CASSDTGGSNQPQHF
NA	TRBV4-2	TRBJ2-1	TGTGCCAGCAGCCAAGACGGTGCGGGGATCTTTAATGAGCAGTTCTTC	CASSQDGAGIFNEQFF
TRBD2	TRBV2	TRBJ2-3	TGTGCCAGCAGTGGGGGACTAGCCCCTCTCGGTACGCAGTATTTT	CASSGGLAPLGTQYF
TRBD1	TRBV5-1	TRBJ1-1	TGCGCCAGCAGCCCCACGGGGACAGTTAACACTGAAGCTTTCTTT	CASSPTGTVNTEAFF
TRBD1	TRBV7-6	TRBJ2-2	TGTGCCAGCAGCTTAAATATCAGGACAGGAAACACCGGGGAGCTGTTTTTT	CASSLNIRTGNTGELFF
TRBD2	TRBV29-1	TRBJ2-5	TGCAGCGTTGACGTGGCTAGCGGGAGTATCGAGACCCAGTACTTC	CSVDVASGSIETQYF
NA	TRBV28	TRBJ1-4	TGTGCCAGCAGTCCCGGAGGTCGTTTCGTTGAAAAACTGTTTTTT	CASSPGGRFVEKLFF
NA	TRBV18	TRBJ1-2	TGTGCCAGCTCACGGCAGGTTAACTATGGCTACACCTTC	CASSRQVNYGYTF
NA	TRBV5-5	TRBJ2-3	TGTGCCAGCACTTCGGAGAGGGTTTTTAGCACAGATACGCAGTATTTT	CASTSERVFSTDTQYF
NA	TRBV11-1	TRBJ2-3	TGTGCCAGCAGCCTACGGCGAGGAGGGGGCACAGATACGCAGTATTTT	CASSLRRGGGTDTQYF
NA	TRBV7-9	TRBJ2-3	TGTGCCAGCAGCTTTATGGGGGCTCGGACAGATACGCAGTATTTT	CASSFMGARTDTQYF
NA	TRBV28	TRBJ2-1	TGTGCCAGTTCAGGCGGACAGAAACCCTACAATGAGCAGTTCTTC	CASSGGQKPYNEQFF
NA	TRBV10-2	TRBJ2-3	TGCGCCAGCATTAGGTTTGAGGGAGATACGCAGTATTTT	CASIRFEGDTQYF
TRBD1	TRBV5-6	TRBJ1-1	TGTGCCAGCAGCTTGTTGGCAGGGGGGCGTCATGGCACTGAAGCTTTCTTT	CASSLLAGGRHGTEAFF
NA	TRBV19	TRBJ1-4	TGTGCCAGTAGTATAGTCGGGGAAGGAAAACTGTTTTTT	CASSIVGEGKLFF
TRBD1	TRBV5-4	TRBJ2-1	TGTGCCAGCAGCCCCGGGACAGGGGTCTACAATGAGCAGTTCTTC	CASSPGTGVYNEQFF
NA	TRBV5-1	TRBJ2-6	TGCGCCAGCAGCTTGGACAGCTCTGGGGCCAACGTCCTGACTTTC	CASSLDSSGANVLTF
TRBD2	TRBV30	TRBJ2-3	TGTGCCGGGGGGGGACTAGCGGGAGGGACAGATACGCAGTATTTT	CAGGGLAGGTDTQYF
NA	TRBV18	TRBJ2-7	TGTGCCAGCTCATCGACAGGCCCCAGCTCCTACGAGCAGTACTTC	CASSSTGPSSYEQYF
NA	TRBV19	TRBJ2-4	TGTGCCAGTGAAGGAAGGGGCAAAAACATTCAGTACTTC	CASEGRGKNIQYF
NA	TRBV5-6	TRBJ1-1	TGTGCCAGCACCCCCGGGTTTAACACTGAAGCTTTCTTT	CASTPGFNTEAFF
NA	TRBV30	TRBJ1-6	TGTGCCTGGAACGGACAGATCGATTCACCCCTCCACTTT	CAWNGQIDSPLHF
TRBD1	TRBV7-3	TRBJ2-1	TGTGCCAGCAGCTTAAGGCCCCGGGACAGGGGCTACAATGAGCAGTTCTTC	CASSLRPRDRGYNEQFF
TRBD2	TRBV27	TRBJ2-3	TGTGCCAGCAGTTGGGGATCGACTAGCGGGGCCACAGATACGCAGTATTTT	CASSWGSTSGATDTQYF
TRBD1	TRBV19	TRBJ2-5	TGTGCCAGTAGCTCCGGGACAGGGAGGAGAGAGACCCAGTACTTC	CASSSGTGRRETQYF
TRBD2	TRBV7-9	TRBJ2-1	TGTGCCAGCTTACGACTAGCGGGAAGTAATGAGCAGTTCTTC	CASLRLAGSNEQFF
NA	TRBV18	TRBJ2-5	TGTGCCAGCTCACCGTCCGTTGTCCCAGATGGTTTAGAGACCCAGTACTTC	CASSPSVVPDGLETQYF
NA	TRBV6-1	TRBJ2-3	TGTGCCAGCACAGAGGGAGCCACAGATACGCAGTATTTT	CASTEGATDTQYF
NA	TRBV6-6	TRBJ2-1	TGTGCCAGCAGTTACTCCACTAACCGATACTACAATGAGCAGTTCTTC	CASSYSTNRYYNEQFF
NA	TRBV7-9	TRBJ2-7	TGTGCCAGCAGCCCCCTTCTCTCCTACGAGCAGTACTTC	CASSPLLSYEQYF
NA	TRBV18	TRBJ2-3	TGTGCCAGCTCACCAATCAGCGGAAGCACAGATACGCAGTATTTT	CASSPISGSTDTQYF
TRBD1	TRBV18	TRBJ1-4	TGTGCCAGCTCACCGGTCGGGACAGGGGGAGAAAAACTGTTTTTT	CASSPVGTGGEKLFF
TRBD2	TRBV15	TRBJ2-1	TGTGCCACCAGCAGGAGGGGACTAGCGGACAATGAGCAGTTCTTC	CATSRRGLADNEQFF
TRBD1	TRBV27	TRBJ1-6	TGTGCCAGCAGTCCGTGGACAGGTGATAATTCACCCCTCCACTTT	CASSPWTGDNSPLHF
TRBD2	TRBV5-1	TRBJ2-1	TGCGCCAGCAGCTTTCGCCTAGCGGGAGAGTCCTCCTACAATGAGCAGTTCTTC	CASSFRLAGESSYNEQFF
NA	TRBV5-4	TRBJ2-1	TGTGCCAGCAGCTCCGCCAGTTACAATGAGCAGTTCTTC	CASSSASYNEQFF
NA	TRBV28	TRBJ1-5	TGTGCCAGCAGTTTTAATCGGCCCCAGCATTTT	CASSFNRPQHF
TRBD1	TRBV5-4	TRBJ1-4	TGTGCCAGCAGCCCTACCCCAGGACAGGGTGGAAATGAAAAACTGTTTTTT	CASSPTPGQGGNEKLFF
TRBD2	TRBV10-2	TRBJ2-5	TGCGCCAGCAGTGAGGCGGGAGTCCCAGAGACCCAGTACTTC	CASSEAGVPETQYF
TRBD2	TRBV7-2	TRBJ2-2	TGTGCCAGCAGCTTCGGGTTAGGGACTAGCTTTGTCGGGGAGCTGTTTTTT	CASSFGLGTSFVGELFF
NA	TRBV10-1	TRBJ2-7	TGCGCCAGCAGTGAGTCGTTCGGGTCCGGGTACGAGCAGTACTTC	CASSESFGSGYEQYF
NA	TRBV5-1	TRBJ1-5	TGCGCCAGCAGCTTGGCAGGGAGCAATCAGCCCCAGCATTTT	CASSLAGSNQPQHF
NA	TRBV5-6	TRBJ2-4	TGTGCCAGCACCTTATTGTTTCCGAAACTAGCCAAAAACATTCAGTACTTC	CASTLLFPKLAKNIQYF
TRBD1	TRBV19	TRBJ2-3	TGTGCCAGTAGTCGACAGGGGGGGACAGATACGCAGTATTTT	CASSRQGGTDTQYF
TRBD1	TRBV27	TRBJ2-5	TGTGCCAGCAGCCCTACGGACAGGGCCTTCCGAGAGACCCAGTACTTC	CASSPTDRAFRETQYF
TRBD1	TRBV9	TRBJ1-2	TGTGCCAGCAGCCCCCATCCGGGACAGGGTAACTATGGCTACACCTTC	CASSPHPGQGNYGYTF
TRBD1	TRBV7-9	TRBJ2-1	TGTGCCAGCAGCTTAGGGGCCGGGACAGGGCGACTACTTAATGAGCAGTTCTTC	CASSLGAGTGRLLNEQFF
TRBD2	TRBV5-1	TRBJ2-2	TGCGCCAGCGGGCGAGGAGAACTAGCGGGAATCGGGGAGCTGTTTTTT	CASGRGELAGIGELFF
NA	TRBV6-5	TRBJ2-2	TGTGCCAGCAGTTCTCCATGGCAGGCAGGGGAGCTGTTTTTT	CASSSPWQAGELFF